In its sample, the clone carrying this T cell receptor beta chain was seen many times. Its antigen is not known. The time point was: newly diagnosed GD, antithyroid drugs for less than 3 months. PBMCs provided the RNA from which the TCR library was made. This entry belongs to a study of regulatory T cells in long-lasting Graves disease. Study-wide points: Between persistent patients, thousands of public clonotypes were shared, exceeding the approximately 870 shared between new patients.

Both iRepertoire HTBI primers and Arm-PCR of CDR3 regions were used to build the TCR beta libraries. How the authors handled the data: Identified across the samples were 50 to 70 TRBV segments and roughly 13 TRBJ segments. TCRdb recomputed calls from the multiplex PCR reads with MiXCR, one row per CDR3 protein. The V and J calls and clone size come from TCRdb's table, not from the authors' own analysis. The sample records about 460,000 distinct CDR3 sequences, 12% to 15% being singletons. These data are also associated with another study on T cells in Graves' hyperthyroidism and ophthalmopathy.

The sample consisted of peripheral blood mononuclear cells (PBMCs), taken at new diagnosis, from a patient treated with antithyroid drugs. The sequence came from a woman aged 45 to 65 with Graves disease.

The chain's CDR3 is CASSPETSGGYEQYF. CDR3 nucleotide sequence: TGTGCCAGCTCACCAGAAACTAGCGGGGGGTACGAGCAGTACTTC. The V gene is TRBV18, the J gene TRBJ2-7; 12 bases map to TRBD2. CDR1 and CDR2 (germline): KGHSH, LQKENI. This CDR3 is 15 amino acids long. The junction had 3 bases not matched to a gene; V was cut back by 2 bases and J by 4 bases.